Listed below are T cell receptor beta chains from one sample, sequenced in a study of T cells after yellow fever vaccination. TCRdb redid the calling of the 5' RACE reads with MiXCR, one entry per CDR3 protein. The sample lists around 200,000 distinct CDR3 sequences, 11% occurring once. This specimen was CD8+ T cells sorted from PBMCs, taken 15 days after the yellow fever booster vaccination. These receptors came from a man aged 18 to 29 who received the YFV17D yellow fever vaccine. CDR3s include the opening cysteine and the closing phenylalanine or tryptophan. Each record gives: CDR3 length, J gene, D gene, clone size, V gene, CDR3 DNA, CDR3 protein. A D gene is named only where the DNA matches it firmly. Clone size is not always given. Where it is, it says once, few, many or a class for expanded clones.

14 TRBJ1-3 . . TRBV14 TGTGCCAGCAGCCGACGGACACTCGGAAACACCATATATTTT CASSRRTLGNTIYF
15 TRBJ2-2 TRBD2 . TRBV20-1 TGCAGTGCACGGGGGACTAGCGGGGCCGTGGGGGAGCTGTTTTTT CSARGTSGAVGELFF
16 TRBJ2-2 TRBD2 . TRBV9 TGTGCCAGCAGCGTAGTTAGCGGGGGCGACACCGGGGAGCTGTTTTTT CASSVVSGGDTGELFF
16 TRBJ2-4 . few TRBV12-3/TRBV12-4 TGTGCCAGCAGTAACCGGCCCGCACCAGCCAAAAACATTCAGTACTTC CASSNRPAPAKNIQYF
11 TRBJ2-1 . few TRBV29-1 TGCAGCGCACTAGCCGCCGGTGAGCAGTTCTTC CSALAAGEQFF
16 TRBJ2-7 TRBD2 . TRBV4-1 TGCGCCAGCAGCCAGGCTCTAGCGGGGACAAACTACGAGCAGTACTTC CASSQALAGTNYEQYF
14 TRBJ1-3 . . TRBV12-3/TRBV12-4 TGTGCCAGCACCTTCGGCGATTTCGGAAACACCATATATTTT CASTFGDFGNTIYF
15 TRBJ2-2 . few TRBV20-1 TGCAGTGCTAGTCCCGTTGGTCCTGGCACCGGGGAGCTGTTTTTT CSASPVGPGTGELFF
15 TRBJ1-5 . few TRBV15 TGTGCCACCAGCAGCCTAGAACAGAAAAATCAGCCCCAGCATTTT CATSSLEQKNQPQHF
13 TRBJ2-1 . . TRBV7-9 TGTGCCAGCAGCATAGACAGTTACAATGAGCAGTTCTTC CASSIDSYNEQFF
14 TRBJ2-3 . few TRBV6-2/TRBV6-3 TGTGCCAGCACCCTAGACCCCCCCGGAGATACGCAGTATTTT CASTLDPPGDTQYF
14 TRBJ2-7 TRBD1 many TRBV4-1 TGCGCCAGCAGGCCAACAGGGGCTGCCTACGAGCAGTACTTC CASRPTGAAYEQYF
14 TRBJ1-2 . few TRBV4-3 TGCGCCAGCAGCCAAAGTTCCTTCCTCTATGGCTACACCTTC CASSQSSFLYGYTF
13 TRBJ1-2 . many TRBV27 TGTGCCAGTGCCCCGTTCGGGGGGGCGGGCTACACCTTC CASAPFGGAGYTF
15 TRBJ2-3 TRBD1 . TRBV4-1 TGCGCCAGCAGCCACCTGACAGGGGGCACAGATACGCAGTATTTT CASSHLTGGTDTQYF
15 TRBJ2-5 . many TRBV7-3 TGTGCCAGCAGCTTACACGGGGCCGTTCAAGAGACCCAGTACTTC CASSLHGAVQETQYF
13 TRBJ2-7 . . TRBV6-2/TRBV6-3 TGTGCCAGCAGGCAACCCCAGGGATACGAGCAGTACTTC CASRQPQGYEQYF
15 TRBJ2-3 TRBD2 . TRBV12-3/TRBV12-4 TGTGCCAGCAGTTTACGGACTAGCAACCCTGATACGCAGTATTTT CASSLRTSNPDTQYF
16 TRBJ2-3 . . TRBV11-2 TGTGCCAGCAGCTTAGGCCCGGGGGCCTCTCTCATAGTGCAGTATTTT CASSLGPGASLIVQYF
15 TRBJ2-1 . many TRBV7-2 TGTGCCAGCAGCTACCACCGGGACCCCTACAATGAGCAGTTCTTC CASSYHRDPYNEQFF
8 TRBJ2-5 . few TRBV29-1 TGCAGCCCGGGGGCCCAGTACTTC CSPGAQYF
13 TRBJ1-2 . . TRBV5-6 TGTGCCAGCAGCGGGAGGGGCGACTATGGCTACACCTTC CASSGRGDYGYTF
15 TRBJ1-6 TRBD1 few TRBV9 TGTGCCAGCAGCGTAGCGGACAGGGGTAATTCACCCCTCCACTTT CASSVADRGNSPLHF
14 TRBJ2-3 TRBD2 few TRBV6-6 TGTGCCAGCAGTTTCGGACTAGCAGCAGATACGCAGTATTTT CASSFGLAADTQYF
13 TRBJ2-3 . . TRBV25-1 TGTGCCAGCGCTACTTGGAGCACAGATACGCAGTATTTT CASATWSTDTQYF
11 TRBJ2-5 . . TRBV10-3 TGTGCCATCCGAGTTGCAGAGACCCAGTACTTC CAIRVAETQYF
11 TRBJ2-1 . many TRBV7-9 TGTGCCAGCAGCCCAGCGGATGAGCAGTTCTTC CASSPADEQFF
15 TRBJ1-3 TRBD1 . TRBV27 TGTGCCAGCAGTTCTACAGGGGGCACTGGAAACACCATATATTTT CASSSTGGTGNTIYF
15 TRBJ2-5 . . TRBV7-9 TGTGCCAGCAGCTTAGGATTCGGGGGGCTGGAGACCCAGTACTTC CASSLGFGGLETQYF
15 TRBJ2-3 TRBD1 . TRBV10-3 TGTGCCATCAGTGGGACAGGGGGCGTAACGGATACGCAGTATTTT CAISGTGGVTDTQYF
14 TRBJ1-1 TRBD1 . TRBV6-2/TRBV6-3 TGTGCCAGCAGTTACACAGGGGTTAACACTGAAGCTTTCTTT CASSYTGVNTEAFF
14 TRBJ1-5 . few TRBV27 TGTGCCAGCAGTTTAACGGACACCGATCAGCCCCAGCATTTT CASSLTDTDQPQHF
16 TRBJ2-1 . few TRBV15 TGTGCCACCAGCGGTAGGGCTTCCGGCCCCTACAATGAGCAGTTCTTC CATSGRASGPYNEQFF
15 TRBJ1-1 . many TRBV7-2 TGTGCCAGCAGCTCCGTGACGGTAATGGGCACTGAAGCTTTCTTT CASSSVTVMGTEAFF
15 TRBJ2-1 TRBD1 few TRBV5-1 TGCGCCAGCAGCGAGGGACAGGTGAGGAACAATGAGCAGTTCTTC CASSEGQVRNNEQFF
14 TRBJ2-7 TRBD2 . TRBV27 TGTGCCAGCAGTTATAGCGGGGGGTACTACGAGCAGTACTTC CASSYSGGYYEQYF
14 TRBJ2-6 . few TRBV6-6 TGTGCCAGCAGTGGCTCGCCTGGGGCCAACGTCCTGACTTTC CASSGSPGANVLTF
16 TRBJ2-6 . . TRBV29-1 TGCAGCGTTGTGGCGACAGGCTACTCTGGGGCCAACGTCCTGACTTTC CSVVATGYSGANVLTF
13 TRBJ2-3 . . TRBV12-3/TRBV12-4 TGTGCCAGCTCTCCCAGGGGTGAAGATACGCAGTATTTT CASSPRGEDTQYF